The source of this T cell receptor (beta chain) is a study of OX40 agonist ivuxolimab in advanced cancers. About the study: Three patients showed partial responses: one hepatocellular carcinoma and two cutaneous melanoma cases. General study findings and limits: Also showing low normalized T-cell clonal expansion were some of the nonresponders. There was clonal expansion of CD4+ and CD8+ blood T cells by week 6 at 0.1 to 3.0 mg/kg.

This CDR3 region has 17 residues. Germline V gene lookup returns CDR1 MDHEN and CDR2 SYDVKM. Trimming left V 3 bases short and J 1 base short, with 13 bases between. TCRdb keeps only in-frame clones here, not all; method: immunoSEQ multiplex PCR. The sample lists around 63,000 clones, about 90% occurring once. For this clone: Its antigen is not known.

Sequencing used CD4+ or CD8+ T cells sorted from blood, obtained in a trial of the OX40 agonist ivuxolimab. This clonotype originated in an adult with an advanced solid tumor such as melanoma, head and neck, liver or kidney cancer. The rearrangement uses TRBV28 and TRBJ2-6; D might be TRBD2 (5 bases). In nucleotides, the CDR3 is TGTGCCAGCAGTTTCTACGGGGTACCTTCTGGGGCCAACGTCCTGACTTTC. Its translation is CASSFYGVPSGANVLTF.